This TCR beta chain was found in a study of blood T cell repertoires in COVID-19. On the study more broadly: The United States, Italy and Spain provided the acute and convalescent COVID-19 samples. T cells, B-cell-depleted T cells, or PBMCs provided the cDNA or gDNA that served as material.

Seattle cases were enrolled at active infection and followed longitudinally. CDR3 length: 13 amino acids. Germline loops: CDR1 SNHLY, CDR2 FYNNEI. V was pared by 5 bases and J by 7 bases, with 8 bases of the junction left unmatched. Original handling: Nucleated cell number was recorded as an estimate derived from reference gene primer amplification. Using immunoSEQ multiplex PCR, the repertoire was profiled, and TCRdb retains in-frame clones only, with some absent. V, J and clone size are taken as reported in that table, and D and trimming were inferred from the DNA itself. The repertoire includes some 450,000 clones, around nine tenths of them detected once, and roughly 0.76% sits in the top ten.

This sequence originates from a young man with COVID-19, enrolled during active disease. This rearrangement joins TRBV2 to TRBJ2-7; TRBD1 aligns across 7 bases. Sequenced: peripheral blood. The CDR3 reads CASSNRGTYEQYF. The CDR3 DNA follows: TGTGCCAGCAGTAACAGGGGTACATATGAGCAGTACTTC.